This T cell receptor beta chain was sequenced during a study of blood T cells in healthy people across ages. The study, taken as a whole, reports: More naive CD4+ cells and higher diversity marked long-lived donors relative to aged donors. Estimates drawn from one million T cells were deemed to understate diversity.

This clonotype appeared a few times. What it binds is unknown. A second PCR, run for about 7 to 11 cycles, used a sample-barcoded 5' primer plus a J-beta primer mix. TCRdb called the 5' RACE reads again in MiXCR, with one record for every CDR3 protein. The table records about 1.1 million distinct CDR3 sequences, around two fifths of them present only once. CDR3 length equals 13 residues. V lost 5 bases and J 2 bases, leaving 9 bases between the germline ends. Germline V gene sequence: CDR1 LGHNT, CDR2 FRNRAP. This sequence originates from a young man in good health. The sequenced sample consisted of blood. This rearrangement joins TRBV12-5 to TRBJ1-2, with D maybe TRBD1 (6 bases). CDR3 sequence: CASGQGLNYGYTF. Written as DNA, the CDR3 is TGTGCTAGTGGTCAGGGGTTGAACTATGGCTACACCTTC.